The clone carrying this T cell receptor beta chain was recorded many times. Its cognate antigen is unknown. Time point given: sample taken at primary tumor resection. TCRs were sequenced from unsorted whole RNA of tumor, nontumor lung or PBMC. Samples were obtained from around 73 donors, all untreated early-stage non-small cell lung cancer patients. The presence of a unique molecular identifier marked each TCR cDNA molecule. One entry per CDR3 protein results from TCRdb running MiXCR on the 5' RACE reads. The table has approximately 40,000 distinct CDR3 sequences, around 6.5% seen once. This sample was taken from a study of spatial heterogeneity in lung cancer. Turning to the study itself: Compared with alpha-chain sequences, beta-chain sequences were consistently detected in greater numbers.

V shed 6 bases and J shed 5 bases, with 11 bases lying between them. CDR1 and CDR2 (germline): MNHEY, SVGAGI. CDR3 length: 12 amino acids. Notes on the study in general: At resection, ubiquitous expanded tumor TCRs appeared in blood more than at follow-up.

This rearrangement joins TRBV6-5 to TRBJ2-7; either TRBD1 or TRBD2 may supply D (5 bases each). This specimen consisted of PBMCs, obtained at surgery. The clonotype was recovered from a female donor with early-stage non-small cell lung cancer. CDR3 in amino acids: CASRGTRDEQYF. The CDR3 DNA follows: TGTGCCAGCAGGGGGACGAGGGACGAGCAGTACTTC.